The following is a TCR beta chain sequence with its context. The antigen remains unidentified. The germline CDR1 and CDR2 sequences are MNHNY and SVGAGI (reference sequence). CDR3 length equals 14 residues. V lost 6 bases to trimming and J lost 5 bases; unmatched junction nucleotides: 7. This entry belongs to a study of cytomegalovirus exposure and HLA in healthy donors. Study-level information: Earlier sequencing of about 179 million T cells yielded 100 million to 140 million unique TCR beta sequences. Study findings and constraints: TCR association rates varied by HLA locus in a later analysis, with DRB1 highest and HLA-C lowest. Later analysis associated a missense DCLRE1C variant with TCR beta V- and J-gene trimming. Later, an analysis showed that TCR beta chains associated with HLA were more clonally expanded than others that were equally common.

Primers included in the PCR were 60 Vbeta and 13 Jbeta primers. Profiling relied on immunoSEQ multiplex PCR, and the TCRdb table lists in-frame clones only, not all of them. The sample lists 150,000 to 200,000 clones; around 81% were seen once. The sequenced material came from PBMCs. This TCR came from a woman aged 40 to 50 in good health and CMV-seronegative. V is TRBV6-6 and J is TRBJ1-1; TRBD1 matches at 9 bases. As DNA, the CDR3 is TGTGCCAGCAGCTCTACAGGGGGCGGGACTGAAGCTTTCTTT. It encodes CASSSTGGGTEAFF.